Each of the 25 T cell receptor beta chains below was sequenced from the same sample in a study of beta chain features in type 1 diabetes. These TCRs are of unknown antigen specificity. Study results and caveats: Moderate but significant shortening of TCRB CDR3s was recorded in all four CD4+ subsets from Type 1 diabetes patients.

cDNA synthesis used the whole RNA isolate, giving expressed TCRB sequences. Using immunoSEQ multiplex PCR, the repertoire was profiled, and TCRdb retains in-frame clones only, with some absent. Of more than 250,000 clones in the sample, roughly 22% were seen once. Sample: naive CD4+ T cells from blood. These receptors came from a woman aged 40 to 49 with type 1 diabetes.

This chain connects TRBV7-2 to TRBJ2-4; 9 bases are a match to TRBD2. The CDR3 has 14 residues. Losses at the gene ends were 1 base for V and 6 bases for J; bases not matched to a gene: 1. Per the germline V gene, CDR1 is SGHTA and CDR2 is FQGNSA. CDR3 residues: CASSLVAGVNIQYF. As DNA, the CDR3 is TGTGCCAGCAGCTTAGTAGCGGGAGTAAACATTCAGTACTTC.

Concerning this clone: This specimen includes other DNA sequences encoding the same CDR3. This sequence joins TRBV7-2 and TRBJ2-7, with D possibly TRBD2 on 5 matching bases. Germline V CDR1 and CDR2: SGHTA, FQGNSA. The CDR3 totals 14 residues. V lost 1 base, J lost 2 bases, and 9 bases lay in between. The CDR3: CASSLGRGTYEQYF. CDR3 DNA sequence: TGTGCCAGCAGCTTAGGTAGAGGGACCTACGAGCAGTACTTC.

The rearrangement uses TRBV28 and TRBJ1-1; the D is unclear. The V end lost 2 bases, the J end lost 7 bases, and 5 bases lay between the germline ends. The V gene's germline CDR1 is MDHEN and CDR2 SYDVKM. The CDR3 runs 11 residues. The CDR3 is CASSLRGEAFF. The CDR3 DNA is TGTGCCAGCAGTTTACGAGGTGAAGCTTTCTTT.

This clone was seen more than once but under ten times. The rearrangement uses TRBV21-1 and TRBJ2-5; the DNA was not compared with TRBD1, the D call given in the table. TRBV21-1 is a pseudogene locus. The length of the CDR3 is 14 residues. The CDR3 DNA reads as TGTGCCAGCAGCAAAGTACAGGTAGAAGAGACCCAGTACTTC. Protein sequence: CASSKVQVEETQYF.

This clone was seen only once. The rearrangement links TRBV15 to TRBJ2-3; 8 bases line up with TRBD2. Germline V gene lookup returns CDR1 LNHNV and CDR2 YYDKDF (reference sequence). V shed 0 bases and J 2 bases; nucleotides not matched to a gene: 4. The CDR3 has 16 residues. CDR3 DNA sequence: TGTGCCACCAGCAGAGATCTGACTAGCGCCACAGATACGCAGTATTTT. The encoded protein is CATSRDLTSATDTQYF.

The rearrangement joins TRBV6-5 to TRBJ2-5; 9 bases are a match to TRBD1. V trimming: 5 bases; J trimming: 4 bases; junction bases outside the gene matches: 5. Looked up from germline, CDR1 is MNHEY and CDR2 is SVGAGI. The CDR3 runs to 14 residues. The CDR3 DNA reads as TGTGCCAGCAGTACATCGGACAGGGGAGAGACCCAGTACTTC. It yields the protein CASSTSDRGETQYF.

The rearrangement joins TRBV19 to TRBJ2-1, with D maybe TRBD2 (6 bases). CDR3 length equals 16 residues. From germline, CDR1 is LNHDA and CDR2 SQIVND (reference sequence). Trimming left V 6 bases short and J 9 bases short, with 24 bases between. DNA of the CDR3: TGTGCCAGTAGCGAAGCTTTCGGAGCGGGCAGAGGTGAGCAGTTCTTC. Protein: CASSEAFGAGRGEQFF.

This clone was detected only a few times. The chain carries TRBV18 and TRBJ1-1, with 7 bases that match TRBD1. CDR1 and CDR2 from the germline V gene are KGHSH and LQKENI. The V gene end was trimmed by 4 bases and the J gene end by 0 bases; junction bases not matched to a gene: 2. The CDR3 spans 14 residues. CDR3 sequence: CASSRDSMNTEAFF. Here the CDR3 DNA reads TGTGCCAGCTCACGGGACAGCATGAACACTGAAGCTTTCTTT.

In this sample, this clone turned up once. The chain is built from TRBV7-2 and TRBJ2-5; 9 positions agree with TRBD1. Trimming at V came to 4 bases and at J to 5 bases, leaving 5 bases not matched to a gene. CDR3 length: 14 amino acids. Per germline, CDR1 SGHTA and CDR2 FQGNSA. CDR3 sequence reads: CASSWGQGEETQYF. The DNA of the CDR3 is TGTGCCAGCAGCTGGGGACAGGGTGAGGAGACCCAGTACTTC.

The CDR3 DNA sequence: TGTGCCAGTAGTATCGGCGGCGGTAGCAATCAGCCCCAGCATTTT. This codes for CASSIGGGSNQPQHF. The J gene is TRBJ1-5, the V gene TRBV19, with D uncertain. The CDR3 is made up of 15 amino acids. CDR1 is LNHDA, CDR2 SQIVND, per germline (reference sequence). V lost 3 bases and J lost 0, with 9 bases in between.

This chain uses TRBV6-5 with TRBJ1-5; unclear D gene. Between the trimmed V and J ends, which lost 6 bases and 4 bases, there was a span of 13 bases. The germline CDR1 and CDR2 sequences are MNHEY and SVGAGI. This CDR3 region has 14 residues. CDR3 DNA sequence: TGTGCCAGCAGCCCTACCAGCGGGAATCAGCCCCAGCATTTT. Translation: CASSPTSGNQPQHF.

The rearrangement joins TRBV2 to TRBJ1-1; D is undetermined. The CDR3 sequence is 13 residues long. Germline V gene data show CDR1 as SNHLY and CDR2 as FYNNEI. The germline V and J ends were trimmed by 6 bases and 0 bases, with 8 bases remaining between them. The CDR3 sequence is CASSLGLNTEAFF. The CDR3 bases are TGTGCCAGCAGCCTGGGCCTGAACACTGAAGCTTTCTTT.

This clone has more than one count but fewer than ten. The gene calls are TRBV30 and TRBJ2-1; possible D gene TRBD2, 6 bases. The CDR3 spans 11 residues. Trimming left V 4 bases short and J 9 bases short, with 10 bases between. Germline values: CDR1 GTSNPN, CDR2 SVGIG (reference sequence). CDR3 DNA sequence: TGTGCCTGGAATGGGGGAGGTGAGCAGTTCTTC. Translating gives CAWNGGGEQFF.

This clone came up a few times. This sequence joins TRBV2 and TRBJ1-2; D might be TRBD1 (6 bases). Trimming took 6 bases from V and 7 from J, leaving 18 bases between them. Germline V gives CDR1 SNHLY, CDR2 FYNNEI. The CDR3 runs to 14 residues. Here the CDR3 reads CASRTDRIVSGYTF. The CDR3 nucleotides are TGTGCCAGCAGAACTGACAGGATCGTTAGTGGCTACACCTTC.

V and J are TRBV5-1 and TRBJ2-6; TRBD2 might be the D (6 bases). Germline CDR1 is SGHRS and CDR2 is YFSETQ. The CDR3 consists of 18 residues. V gave up 0 bases and J gave up 0 bases, with 13 bases separating them. In DNA form, the CDR3 reads TGCGCCAGCAGCTTGGTTCCGGGAGACAGCTCTGGGGCCAACGTCCTGACTTTC. It is translated as CASSLVPGDSSGANVLTF.

This rearrangement joins TRBV6-5 to TRBJ1-2; tentative D call: TRBD1 (6 bases). The CDR3 length is 14 residues. V was shortened by 6 bases and J by 1 base, with 12 bases between the two germline ends. Germline lookup yields CDR1 MNHEY and CDR2 SVGAGI. CDR3 sequence (DNA): TGTGCCAGCAGGACCGGGACACTTAACTATGGCTACACCTTC. Its translation: CASRTGTLNYGYTF.

The chain carries TRBV29-1 and TRBJ1-1; D ambiguous. V lost 6 bases and J lost 7, with 12 bases in between. The CDR3 runs 11 residues. CDR1 and CDR2 (germline): SQVTM, ANQGSEA. The CDR3, as DNA: TGCAGCGTCACCCGACTAATTGAAGCTTTCTTT. This translates into CSVTRLIEAFF.

Notes on this clone: Germline and junction disagree at one end, which may indicate a read error. V is TRBV28 and J is TRBJ1-1; a weak D match, TRBD1 (5 bases). Looked up from germline, CDR1 is MDHEN and CDR2 is SYDVKM. The CDR3 contains 12 residues. The chain's CDR3 is CASSSYTRGAGF. The CDR3 DNA reads TGTGCCAGCAGTTCCTACACAAGGGGCGCGGGGTTT.

The CDR3 DNA is TGTGCCTGGAGTCCCAGGTCCCTGAATGAGCAGTTCTTC. Its translation is CAWSPRSLNEQFF. This chain joins TRBV30 and TRBJ2-1; no definite D call. CDR1 and CDR2 (germline): GTSNPN, SVGIG (reference sequence). V lost 2 bases and J lost 7, with 12 bases in between. The CDR3 consists of 13 residues.

The V and J genes are TRBV6-6 and TRBJ2-7, with 7 bases lining up with TRBD1. This CDR3 comprises 12 residues. The germline V gene has CDR1 MNHNY and CDR2 SVGAGI (reference sequence). J lost 5 bases, V lost 6 bases, and 4 bases had no gene match. Written as DNA, the CDR3 is TGTGCCAGCAGCCAGACAGGGAACGAGCAGTACTTC. Translating it yields CASSQTGNEQYF.

This chain connects TRBV27 to TRBJ2-5; 7 bases line up with TRBD1. J gave up 3 bases and V 2 bases, and 3 bases lay outside the gene matches. This CDR3 has 14 residues. Germline assignment: CDR1 MNHEY and CDR2 SMNVEV (reference sequence). This chain's CDR3 is CASSLVQGKETQYF. As DNA, the CDR3 is TGTGCCAGCAGTTTAGTACAGGGGAAAGAGACCCAGTACTTC.

The chain recombines TRBV7-2 with TRBJ2-5, with D unresolved. This CDR3 is built from 15 residues. The ends were cut back, 5 bases at V and 5 bases at J, with 18 bases in the middle. CDR1 is SGHTA, CDR2 FQGNSA, per germline. The CDR3 DNA follows: TGTGCCAGCAGCGAGGTACACGGGTTCGGGGAGACCCAGTACTTC. Encoded protein: CASSEVHGFGETQYF.

The chain employs TRBV4-2 and TRBJ2-5, with 13 bases that match TRBD2. The J segment lost 1 base and the V segment lost 4 bases, leaving 6 bases of the junction unmatched. The CDR3 is 17 amino acids. Germline lookup yields CDR1 LGHNA and CDR2 YNFKEQ. This CDR3 is CASSPVGTSGTQETQYF. Written as DNA, the CDR3 is TGTGCCAGCAGCCCCGTCGGGACTAGCGGGACCCAAGAGACCCAGTACTTC.

The chain links TRBV5-1 to TRBJ2-7, with 9 bases matching TRBD1. Germline values: CDR1 SGHRS, CDR2 YFSETQ. J lost 3 bases, V lost 4 bases, and 8 bases had no gene match. The CDR3 covers 15 residues. CDR3 DNA sequence: TGCGCCAGCAGCCAGGGACAGGGATCCGACTACGAGCAGTACTTC. Translation gives CASSQGQGSDYEQYF.

V gene TRBV7-8 combines with J gene TRBJ2-1; TRBD2 aligns across 7 bases. Trimming removed 4 bases from V and 9 bases from J; junction bases left unmatched: 6. This CDR3 region has 13 residues. CDR1 is SGHVS and CDR2 is FQNEAQ in the germline V gene. The CDR3 DNA sequence: TGTGCCAGCAGCTCCCTCCTAGCGGCTGAGCAGTTCTTC. Encoded protein: CASSSLLAAEQFF. Looking up the rest from reference TRBV7-8 and TRBJ2-1 gives the full variable domain: GAGVSQSPRYKVAKRGQDVALRCDPISGHVSLFWYQQALGQGPEFLTYFQNEAQLDKSGLPSDRFFAERPEGSVSTLKIQRTQQEDSAVYLCASSSLLAAEQFFGPGTRLTVL.